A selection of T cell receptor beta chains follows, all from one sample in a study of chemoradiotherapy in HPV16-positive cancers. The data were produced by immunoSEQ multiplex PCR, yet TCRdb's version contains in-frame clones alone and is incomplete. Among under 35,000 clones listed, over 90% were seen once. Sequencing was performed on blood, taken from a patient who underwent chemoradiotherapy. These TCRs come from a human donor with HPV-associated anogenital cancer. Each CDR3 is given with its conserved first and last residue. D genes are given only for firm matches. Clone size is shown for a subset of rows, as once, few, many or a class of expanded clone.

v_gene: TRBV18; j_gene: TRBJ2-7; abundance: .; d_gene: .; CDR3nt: TGTGCCAGCTCACCACCCTGGGGCGGGGAATTTGGGGGGAACAGCTACGAGCAGTACTTC; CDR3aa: CASSPPWGGEFGGNSYEQYF
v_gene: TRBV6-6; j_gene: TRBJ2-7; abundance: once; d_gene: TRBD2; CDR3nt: TGTGCCAGCAGTTATGGGACTAGCTCGCGGGAGCAGTACTTC; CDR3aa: CASSYGTSSREQYF
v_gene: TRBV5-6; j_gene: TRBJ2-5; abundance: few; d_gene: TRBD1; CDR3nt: TGTGCCTCACATAGGACAGGGATTATTGTGGAGACCCAGTACTTC; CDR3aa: CASHRTGIIVETQYF
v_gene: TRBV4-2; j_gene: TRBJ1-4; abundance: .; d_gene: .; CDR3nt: TGTGCCAGCAGCCAAGCTGTTGGGGGGAGGGAAAATGAAAAACTGTTTTTT; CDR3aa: CASSQAVGGRENEKLFF
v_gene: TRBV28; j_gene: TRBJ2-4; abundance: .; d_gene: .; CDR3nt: TGTGCCAGCAGTTTACTGGGATCCGCCAAAAACATTCAGTACTTC; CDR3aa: CASSLLGSAKNIQYF
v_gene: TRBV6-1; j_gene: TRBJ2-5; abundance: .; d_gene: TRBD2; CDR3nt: TGTGCCAGCAGTGAAGCAGCGGGGGGGCAAGAGACCCAGTACTTC; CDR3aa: CASSEAAGGQETQYF
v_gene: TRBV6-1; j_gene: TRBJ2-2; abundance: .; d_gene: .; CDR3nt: TGTGCCAGCAAGGGGACAAACACCGGGGAGCTGTTTTTT; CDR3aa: CASKGTNTGELFF
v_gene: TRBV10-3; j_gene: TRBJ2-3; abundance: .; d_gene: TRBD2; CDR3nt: TGTGCCATCAGTGAGTCTGGGCTAGCGGGAGTTACGCAGTATTTT; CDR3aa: CAISESGLAGVTQYF
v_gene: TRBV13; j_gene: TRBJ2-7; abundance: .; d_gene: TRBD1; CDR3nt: TGTGCCAGCAGCGGACGACAGGGGACCTACGAGCAGTACTTC; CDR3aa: CASSGRQGTYEQYF
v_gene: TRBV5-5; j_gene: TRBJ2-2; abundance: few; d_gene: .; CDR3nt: TGTGCCAGCAGCTTGTGGGGCCTCCAAGGGGGCACCGGGGAGCTGTTTTTT; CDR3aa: CASSLWGLQGGTGELFF
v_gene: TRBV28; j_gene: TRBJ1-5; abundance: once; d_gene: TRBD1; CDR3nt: TGTGCCAGCAGTTTAGTCAGGGGGGTTGGTCAGCCCCAGCATTTT; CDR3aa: CASSLVRGVGQPQHF